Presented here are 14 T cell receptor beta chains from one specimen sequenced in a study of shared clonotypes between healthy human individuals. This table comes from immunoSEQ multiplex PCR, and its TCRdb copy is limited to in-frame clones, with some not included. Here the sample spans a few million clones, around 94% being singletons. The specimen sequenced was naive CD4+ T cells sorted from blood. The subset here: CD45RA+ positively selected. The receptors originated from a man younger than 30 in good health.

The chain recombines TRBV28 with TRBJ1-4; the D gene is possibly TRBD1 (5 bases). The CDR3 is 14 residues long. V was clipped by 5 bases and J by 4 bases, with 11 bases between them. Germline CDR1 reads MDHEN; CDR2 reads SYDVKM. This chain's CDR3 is CASSVAGINEKLFF. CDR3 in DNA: TGTGCCAGCAGTGTAGCAGGGATTAATGAAAAACTGTTTTTT.

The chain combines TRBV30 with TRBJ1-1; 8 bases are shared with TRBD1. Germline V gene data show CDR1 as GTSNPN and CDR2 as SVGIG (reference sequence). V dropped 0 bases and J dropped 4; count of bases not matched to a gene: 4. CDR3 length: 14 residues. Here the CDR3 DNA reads TGTGCCTGGAGTGTAACAGGGGGAAGCACTGAAGCTTTCTTT. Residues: CAWSVTGGSTEAFF.

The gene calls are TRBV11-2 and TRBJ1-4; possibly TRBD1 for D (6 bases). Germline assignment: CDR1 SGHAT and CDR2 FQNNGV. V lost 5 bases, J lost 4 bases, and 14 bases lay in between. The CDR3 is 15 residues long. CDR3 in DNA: TGTGCCAGCAGCCTCCGGACAGCTGGTAATGAAAAACTGTTTTTT. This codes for CASSLRTAGNEKLFF.

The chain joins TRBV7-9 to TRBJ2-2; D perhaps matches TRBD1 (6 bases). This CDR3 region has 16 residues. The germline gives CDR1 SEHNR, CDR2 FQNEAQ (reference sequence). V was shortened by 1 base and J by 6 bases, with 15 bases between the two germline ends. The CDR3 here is CASSLGGQGPPGELFF. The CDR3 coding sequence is TGTGCCAGCAGCTTAGGAGGGCAGGGGCCCCCCGGGGAGCTGTTTTTT. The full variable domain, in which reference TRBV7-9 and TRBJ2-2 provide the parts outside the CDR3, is DTGVSQNPRHKITKRGQNVTFRCDPISEHNRLYWYRQTLGQGPEFLTYFQNEAQLEKSRLLSDRFSAERPKGSFSTLEIQRTEQGDSAMYLCASSLGGQGPPGELFFGEGSRLTVL.

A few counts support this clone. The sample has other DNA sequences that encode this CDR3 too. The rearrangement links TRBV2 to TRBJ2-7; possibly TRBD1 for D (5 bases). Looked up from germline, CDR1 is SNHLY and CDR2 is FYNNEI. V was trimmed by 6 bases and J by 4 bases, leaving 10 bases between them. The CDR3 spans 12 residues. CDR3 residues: CASRTDSYEQYF. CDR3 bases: TGTGCCAGCAGGACCGACAGTTACGAGCAGTACTTC.

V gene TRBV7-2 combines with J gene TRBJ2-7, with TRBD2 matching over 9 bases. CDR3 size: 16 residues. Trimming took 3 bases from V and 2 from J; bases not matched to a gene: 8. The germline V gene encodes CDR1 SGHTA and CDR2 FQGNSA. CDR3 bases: TGTGCCAGCAGCTTCACTCCGACTAGCGGCCCCTACGAGCAGTACTTC. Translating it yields CASSFTPTSGPYEQYF.

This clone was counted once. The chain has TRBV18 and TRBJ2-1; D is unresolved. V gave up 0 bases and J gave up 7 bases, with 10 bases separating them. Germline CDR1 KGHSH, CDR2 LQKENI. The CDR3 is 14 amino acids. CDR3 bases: TGTGCCAGCTCACCACCAGGGCTAGGGAATGAGCAGTTCTTC. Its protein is CASSPPGLGNEQFF.

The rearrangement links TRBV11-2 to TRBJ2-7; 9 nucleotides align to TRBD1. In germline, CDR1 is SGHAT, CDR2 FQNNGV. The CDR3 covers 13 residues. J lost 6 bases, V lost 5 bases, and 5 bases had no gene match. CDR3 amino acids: CASSQDRGAEQYF. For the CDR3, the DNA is TGTGCCAGCAGCCAGGACAGGGGAGCCGAGCAGTACTTC. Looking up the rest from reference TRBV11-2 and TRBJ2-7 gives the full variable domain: EAGVAQSPRYKIIEKRQSVAFWCNPISGHATLYWYQQILGQGPKLLIQFQNNGVVDDSQLPKDRFSAERLKGVDSTLKIQPAKLEDSAVYLCASSQDRGAEQYFGPGTRLTVT.

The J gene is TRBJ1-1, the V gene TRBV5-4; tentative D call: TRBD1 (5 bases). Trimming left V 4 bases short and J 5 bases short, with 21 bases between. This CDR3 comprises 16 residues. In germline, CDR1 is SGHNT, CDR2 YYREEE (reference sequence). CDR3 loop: CASSPGEGLKWTEAFF. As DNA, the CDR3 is TGTGCCAGCAGCCCCGGTGAGGGGTTAAAGTGGACTGAAGCTTTCTTT.

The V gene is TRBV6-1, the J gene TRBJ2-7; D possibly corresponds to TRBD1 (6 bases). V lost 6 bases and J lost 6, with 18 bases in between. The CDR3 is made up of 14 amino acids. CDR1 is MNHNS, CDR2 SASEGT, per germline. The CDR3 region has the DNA TGTGCCAGCAGCGAGGGACACGGCCTCAGCGAGCAGTACTTC. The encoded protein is CASSEGHGLSEQYF.

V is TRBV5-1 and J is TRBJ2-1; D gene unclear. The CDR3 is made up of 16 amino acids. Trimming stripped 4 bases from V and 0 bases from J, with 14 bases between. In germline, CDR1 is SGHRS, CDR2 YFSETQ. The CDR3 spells CASSQGPVTSYNEQFF. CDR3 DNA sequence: TGCGCCAGCAGCCAAGGACCGGTGACCTCCTACAATGAGCAGTTCTTC.

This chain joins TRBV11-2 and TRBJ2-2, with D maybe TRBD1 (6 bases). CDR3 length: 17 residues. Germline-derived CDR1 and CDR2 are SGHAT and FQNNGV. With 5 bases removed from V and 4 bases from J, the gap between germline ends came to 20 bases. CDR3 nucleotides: TGTGCCAGCAGCCTGATAGTGGGGGCAGGTAGCACCGGGGAGCTGTTTTTT. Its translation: CASSLIVGAGSTGELFF.

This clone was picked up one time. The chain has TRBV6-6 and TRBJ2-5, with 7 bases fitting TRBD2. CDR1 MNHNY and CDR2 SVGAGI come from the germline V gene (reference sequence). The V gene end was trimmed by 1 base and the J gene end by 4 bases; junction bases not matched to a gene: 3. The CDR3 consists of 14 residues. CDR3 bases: TGTGCCAGCAGTTACTGGACTAGTAGAGAGACCCAGTACTTC. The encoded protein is CASSYWTSRETQYF.

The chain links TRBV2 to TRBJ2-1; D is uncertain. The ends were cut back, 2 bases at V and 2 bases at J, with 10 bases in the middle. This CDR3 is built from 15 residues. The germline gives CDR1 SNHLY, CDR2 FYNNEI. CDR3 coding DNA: TGTGCCAGCAGTGAAAGGAATGGCGCCTACAATGAGCAGTTCTTC. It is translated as CASSERNGAYNEQFF.